This T cell receptor (beta chain) was identified in a study of cytomegalovirus exposure and HLA in healthy donors. On the study more broadly: A later analysis reported the 100 to 150 validation repertoires used the same platform as the 666 first-cohort repertoires.

Sequenced by immunoSEQ multiplex PCR; TCRdb stores in-frame clones only, minus some. The sample yields 100,000 to 150,000 clones, roughly 93% seen once. Study-wide results and limits: Usually a TCR sequence was rare, but some public TCRs were found in many donors. Among the CMV-associated chains, three were confirmed in vitro as specific for CMV antigens. According to the study, 160 or so TCR beta chains were cytomegalovirus-associated.

The CDR3 totals 15 residues. CDR1 MNHNS and CDR2 SASEGT come from the germline V gene. Trimming pared 2 bases from V and 0 bases from J, leaving 7 bases between. Notes on this clone: Its antigen is still unknown.

The V and J genes are TRBV6-1 and TRBJ1-4, with no clear D. This receptor was obtained from a woman aged 18-29 years in good health and CMV-seronegative. Sequenced sample: PBMCs. In DNA form, the CDR3 reads TGTGCCAGCAGTGAACGGTCTCCAACTAATGAAAAACTGTTTTTT. Translated, it gives CASSERSPTNEKLFF.